Presented here are 22 T cell receptor beta chains from one specimen sequenced in a study of cytomegalovirus exposure and HLA in healthy donors. The PCR had 60 Vbeta and 13 Jbeta primers. Sequencing used immunoSEQ multiplex PCR; TCRdb keeps in-frame clones, though not all of them. The sample holds about 160,000 clones; about 72% are singletons and the top ten take over 1.1%. Sequencing was carried out using PBMCs. The origin of the receptors is a man aged 55 to 70 in good health and CMV-seronegative.

V gene TRBV18 combines with J gene TRBJ1-6; 7 nucleotides agree with TRBD1. This CDR3 comprises 17 residues. Germline V CDR1 and CDR2: KGHSH, LQKENI. V was pared by 6 bases and J by 7 bases, with 15 bases of the junction left unmatched. The CDR3 reads CASSQNPPTGYNSPLHF. The CDR3 coding sequence is TGTGCCAGCTCCCAAAACCCGCCGACAGGGTACAATTCACCCCTCCACTTT.

The J gene is TRBJ1-5, the V gene TRBV6-6; 9 bases agree with TRBD1. The CDR3 runs 14 residues. V dropped 8 bases and J dropped 3; count of bases not matched to a gene: 5. Looked up from germline, CDR1 is MNHNY and CDR2 is SVGAGI (reference sequence). CDR3 in DNA: TGTGCCAGCGGGACAGGGTGGGACAATCAGCCCCAGCATTTT. Protein: CASGTGWDNQPQHF.

The chain has TRBV7-3 and TRBJ2-2; the D is unclear. CDR1 is SGHTA and CDR2 is FQGTGA in the germline V gene. The CDR3 is made up of 14 amino acids. The V end lost 3 bases, the J end lost 3 bases, and 8 bases lay between the germline ends. The CDR3 DNA follows: TGTGCCAGCAGCTTTTCACGGGACACCGGGGAGCTGTTTTTT. As protein: CASSFSRDTGELFF. The full variable domain, in which reference TRBV7-3 and TRBJ2-2 provide the parts outside the CDR3, is GAGVSQTPSNKVTEKGKYVELRCDPISGHTALYWYRQSLGQGPEFLIYFQGTGAADDSGLPNDRFFAVRPEGSVSTLKIQRTERGDSAVYLCASSFSRDTGELFFGEGSRLTVL.

The chain has TRBV19 and TRBJ1-2; D perhaps matches TRBD1 (5 bases). The CDR3 runs to 14 residues. Looked up from germline, CDR1 is LNHDA and CDR2 is SQIVND (reference sequence). Trimming stripped 3 bases from V and 8 bases from J, with 16 bases between. The CDR3 here is CASSIGDSDWGYTF. The CDR3 DNA is TGTGCCAGTAGTATCGGAGACAGCGATTGGGGCTACACCTTC.

The gene calls are TRBV19 and TRBJ2-1; the match to TRBD1 covers 7 bases. With V trimmed by 3 bases and J by 10 bases, 9 bases remained unmatched. The CDR3 spans 14 residues. Germline V gene sequence: CDR1 LNHDA, CDR2 SQIVND (reference sequence). The CDR3 bases are TGTGCCAGTAGTATCATGGGGACAGCCCGAGAGCAGTTCTTC. Protein product: CASSIMGTAREQFF.

This chain joins TRBV6-1 and TRBJ1-2, with 8 nucleotides matching TRBD1. The CDR3 runs 12 residues. V was clipped by 6 bases and J by 6 bases; unmatched bases: 3. Looked up from germline, CDR1 is MNHNS and CDR2 is SASEGT. The CDR3 spells CASSSTGDGYTF. In DNA form, the CDR3 reads TGTGCCAGCAGCTCGACAGGGGATGGCTACACCTTC.

CDR3 sequence (DNA): TGTGCCAGCAGCTTGGGTACACGGGAGGATCAGCCCCAGCATTTT. Translation gives CASSLGTREDQPQHF. The rearrangement links TRBV7-6 to TRBJ1-5; D unresolved. The CDR3 totals 15 residues. The V gene lost 3 bases and the J gene lost 5 bases, with 14 bases spanning the gap. The germline CDR1 and CDR2 sequences are SGHVS and FNYEAQ.

The rearrangement joins TRBV5-5 to TRBJ1-2; D uncertain. V lost 0 bases, J lost 2 bases, and 17 bases lay in between. The CDR3 is 17 residues long. CDR1 and CDR2 (germline): SGHKS, YYEKEE (reference sequence). CDR3 DNA: TGTGCCAGCAGCTTGGTACCTCCCGTTGCGGGGAACTATGGCTACACCTTC. Its protein product is CASSLVPPVAGNYGYTF.

Of note for this clone: The sample has other DNA sequences that encode this CDR3 too. This chain joins TRBV10-1 and TRBJ2-3; TRBD1 agrees at 7 bases. The V and J ends lost 3 bases and 6 bases, in that order; junction bases with no gene match: 9. The CDR3 is made up of 15 amino acids. Germline V lookup: CDR1 WNHNN, CDR2 SYGVQD (reference sequence). The CDR3 region is CASSEENRGADTQYF. The DNA of the CDR3 is TGCGCCAGCAGTGAAGAGAACAGGGGAGCGGATACGCAGTATTTT.

V usage is TRBV30 and J usage is TRBJ2-1, with a weak D call TRBD1 (5 bases). The V gene lost 1 base and the J gene lost 15 bases, with 25 bases spanning the gap. The CDR3 has 15 residues. Germline V gene lookup returns CDR1 GTSNPN and CDR2 SVGIG (reference sequence). DNA for the CDR3: TGTGCCTGGAGTGAAACTACCCGCCTCGGACACGCTAGGTTCTTC. Its protein product is CAWSETTRLGHARFF. The whole variable domain, filled in from reference TRBV30 and TRBJ2-1, reads SQTIHQWPATLVQPVGSPLSLECTVEGTSNPNLYWYRQAAGRGLQLLFYSVGIGQISSEVPQNLSASRPQDRQFILSSKKLLLSDSGFYLCAWSETTRLGHARFFGPGTRLTVL.

A note on this clone: In the same sample, other DNA sequences code for this CDR3. This sequence joins TRBV9 and TRBJ2-5, with a weak D call TRBD1 (5 bases). The CDR3 has 15 amino acids. Trimming pared 1 base from V and 2 bases from J, leaving 12 bases between. Germline-derived CDR1 and CDR2 are SGDLS and YYNGEE. CDR3 loop: CASSVLAGSQETQYF. DNA of the CDR3: TGTGCCAGCAGCGTATTAGCAGGGTCTCAAGAGACCCAGTACTTC.

V usage is TRBV30 and J usage is TRBJ2-5; a weak D match, TRBD1 (6 bases). The J call may be mistaken, given a closer DNA end match to TRBJ2-7. Germline V gene sequence: CDR1 GTSNPN, CDR2 SVGIG (reference sequence). This CDR3 comprises 12 residues. The CDR3 loop is CAWDEQGYEQYF. The CDR3 bases are TGTGCCTGGGACGAACAGGGCTACGAGCAGTACTTC.

The J gene is TRBJ2-1, the V gene TRBV6-6; TRBD1 matches at 9 bases. Germline assignment: CDR1 MNHNY and CDR2 SVGAGI (reference sequence). V shed 10 bases, J shed 9 bases, and the junction held 7 bases outside the gene matches. This CDR3 comprises 12 residues. The CDR3 region has the DNA TGTGCCACCGGGACAGGGCGGGCTGAGCAGTTCTTC. Translating it yields CATGTGRAEQFF.

The V gene is TRBV19, the J gene TRBJ2-7, with D possibly TRBD2 on 5 matching bases. The germline V gene encodes CDR1 LNHDA and CDR2 SQIVND (reference sequence). The V and J ends lost 5 bases and 4 bases respectively, with 12 bases between them. The CDR3 length is 13 residues. The CDR3 sequence: CASSLGSGYEQYF. Here the CDR3 DNA reads TGTGCCAGTAGTCTGGGTTCGGGATACGAGCAGTACTTC.

As concerns this clone: A junction end diverges from the germline sequence, so it may reflect a read error. The same CDR3 is also encoded by other DNA sequences in this sample. This sequence joins TRBV6-5 and TRBJ2-7; 9 bases agree with TRBD2. This CDR3 region has 16 residues. Germline V lookup: CDR1 MNHEY, CDR2 SVGAGI. CDR3 residues: CASSYSRGGGAFQQYF. The CDR3 coding sequence is TGTGCCAGTAGTTACTCGAGGGGCGGGGGGGCCTTCCAGCAGTACTTC.

DNA for the CDR3: TGTGCCAGCAGTTGGACTAGCGGGAGCGGCAACGAGCAGTACTTC. This gives the protein CASSWTSGSGNEQYF. The V gene is TRBV6-1, the J gene TRBJ2-7; 13 bases align to TRBD2. Germline-derived CDR1 and CDR2 are MNHNS and SASEGT. Trimming cost V 5 bases and J 5 bases; bases outside gene matches: 6. The CDR3 contains 15 residues.

The chain has TRBV6-5 and TRBJ1-4; 7 nucleotides align to TRBD1. Per germline, CDR1 MNHEY and CDR2 SVGAGI. V was clipped by 2 bases and J by 6 bases; unmatched bases: 6. The CDR3 totals 15 residues. CDR3 amino acids: CASSYQTGRDEKLFF. As DNA, the CDR3 is TGTGCCAGCAGTTACCAGACAGGGCGAGATGAAAAACTGTTTTTT.

The J gene is TRBJ2-3, the V gene TRBV5-1; 11 bases line up with TRBD2. The CDR3 is made up of 17 amino acids. V dropped 3 bases and J dropped 6; count of bases not matched to a gene: 12. Germline CDR1 is SGHRS and CDR2 is YFSETQ. CDR3: CASSSGTSGPLVDTQYF. CDR3 coding DNA: TGCGCCAGCAGCTCAGGGACTAGCGGCCCGTTGGTGGATACGCAGTATTTT.

This clone has a handful of counts. The rearrangement uses TRBV28 and TRBJ1-2; D is perhaps TRBD1 (6 bases). Trimming took 6 bases from V and 8 from J, leaving 22 bases between them. There are 15 residues in the CDR3. Per the germline V gene, CDR1 is MDHEN and CDR2 is SYDVKM. CDR3 sequence: CASRPTPQGLRGYTF. CDR3 nucleotide sequence: TGTGCCAGCAGACCAACTCCACAGGGCCTCCGAGGCTACACCTTC.

The chain employs TRBV5-8 and TRBJ1-2; 8 nucleotides match TRBD1. The V segment lost 6 bases and the J segment 8 bases; nucleotides outside the gene matches: 12. This CDR3 is 14 amino acids long. The germline V gene has CDR1 SGHTS and CDR2 YDEGEE. This CDR3 is CASKDPDRGLGYTF. In nucleotides, the CDR3 is TGTGCCAGCAAAGACCCAGACAGGGGTCTAGGCTACACCTTC.

The rearrangement uses TRBV9 and TRBJ2-2, with 7 positions matching TRBD2. The V gene's germline CDR1 is SGDLS and CDR2 YYNGEE. The CDR3 contains 14 residues. V gave up 10 bases and J gave up 4 bases; unmatched junction bases: 10. This CDR3 is CASSEASGTGELFF. The CDR3 nucleotides read TGTGCCTCCTCGGAGGCTAGCGGCACCGGGGAGCTGTTTTTT.

The V call is TRBV20-1, the J call TRBJ2-5, with TRBD2 as a possible D gene (5 bases). Looked up from germline, CDR1 is DFQATT and CDR2 is SNEGSKA (reference sequence). V dropped 4 bases and J dropped 8 bases, with 11 bases sitting between them. The CDR3 spans 11 residues. CDR3 in DNA: TGCAGTGCTAAGCCGGAGGCCACCCAGTACTTC. Protein sequence: CSAKPEATQYF.